The present T cell receptor (beta chain) was sequenced within a study of T-cell reconstitution after alpha-beta-depleted transplantation in children. The TCRbeta library was prepared with unique molecular identifiers. TCRdb reprocessed the PCR reads with MiXCR, giving one entry per CDR3 protein. Of around 600,000 distinct CDR3 sequences listed, about 10% are singletons. This clonotype was recorded a few times. Trimming shortened V by 1 base and J by 4 bases, and 8 bases separated the two germline ends. This CDR3 region has 15 residues. Sequenced material: PBMCs from the stem cell graft donor, taken from the stem cell graft. V usage is TRBV12-3 or TRBV12-4 and J usage is TRBJ1-6; D may be TRBD1 (5 bases). The receptor comes from a human donor who donated a stem cell graft to a child with acute myeloid leukemia. The CDR3 sequence is CASSLDSGYNSPLHF. As DNA, the CDR3 is TGTGCCAGCAGTTTAGACTCAGGGTATAATTCACCCCTCCACTTT.